The sequence of this T cell receptor (beta chain) was determined in a study of blood T cells in healthy people across ages. Together with a sample-barcoded 5' primer, a J-beta primer mix was included in a second PCR lasting roughly 6 to 12 cycles. TCRdb itself ran the 5' RACE reads through MiXCR, one entry per CDR3 protein. The sample has some 640,000 distinct CDR3 sequences; around 31% are singletons. Whole-study results and caveats: Older individuals had lower TCR beta diversity per million T cells (the decline was roughly linear).

This clonotype was observed at least ten times. Its cognate antigen is unknown. Trimming removed 7 bases from V and 0 bases from J, with 14 bases in between. Germline CDR1 reads MNHNS; CDR2 reads SASEGT. CDR3 length: 15 residues. The receptor comes from an elderly woman in good health. V is TRBV6-1 and J is TRBJ2-3, with D possibly TRBD2 on 5 matching bases. The sample was blood. The CDR3 reads CASTKTNPSTDTQYF. The CDR3 nucleotides are TGTGCCAGCACTAAGACTAACCCTAGCACAGATACGCAGTATTTT.